This T cell receptor beta chain came from a study of beta chain features in type 1 diabetes. Findings and caveats of the study: Relative to healthy donors, patients appeared to have naive, central memory and Treg TCRB repertoires that were more similar.

This clone was counted once. Its target is not known. cDNA synthesis used the whole RNA isolate, giving expressed TCRB sequences. Libraries were prepared by immunoSEQ multiplex PCR; TCRdb keeps only in-frame clonotypes and omits some of them. The repertoire includes approximately 140,000 clones, roughly 53% of them detected once, and over 0.4% sits in the top ten. Isolation of CD4+ naive, central memory, regulatory and stem cell-like memory cells was achieved by sorting via CD45RO/CCR7/CD25/CD127/CD95/CD27. V lost 5 bases to trimming and J lost 2 bases, with 18 bases between them. This CDR3 spans 15 amino acids. Germline V lookup: CDR1 SQVTM, CDR2 ANQGSEA.

The chain combines TRBV29-1 with TRBJ2-5, with D perhaps matching TRBD2 (6 bases). The sequence was obtained from a man younger than 35 in good health. Sequencing was carried out using Tregs from blood. CDR3 sequence (DNA): TGCAGCGTTTCCCTTGGGGGAGGTCCTCAAGAGACCCAGTACTTC. Protein product: CSVSLGGGPQETQYF.